This T cell receptor (beta chain) appears in the sequencing data of a study of blood T cell repertoires in COVID-19. Background on the study: COVID-19 samples, acute and convalescent, were from the United States, Italy and Spain. PBMCs, B-cell-depleted T cells, or T cells provided the cDNA or gDNA that made up the material.

Per the study methods: Scientists estimated how many nucleated cells there were by amplifying reference gene primers. The data were produced by immunoSEQ multiplex PCR, yet TCRdb's version contains in-frame clones alone and is incomplete. V, J and clone size reflect that table, while D and trimming were determined from the DNA. The sample lists fewer than 350,000 clones, about 85% occurring once. Sequenced input: PBMCs or T cells enriched from blood (not recorded which). The sequence came from a woman in her 30s who had been exposed to COVID-19.

The CDR3 nucleotides are TGTGCCAGCAGCGGGGGGTCCAACACCGGGGAGCTGTTTTTT. Residues: CASSGGSNTGELFF. V is TRBV28 and J is TRBJ2-2; 7 nucleotides align to TRBD2. The CDR3 has 14 residues. After removal of 6 bases from V and 2 bases from J, the junction contained 3 bases not matched to a gene. Germline CDR1 is MDHEN and CDR2 is SYDVKM.